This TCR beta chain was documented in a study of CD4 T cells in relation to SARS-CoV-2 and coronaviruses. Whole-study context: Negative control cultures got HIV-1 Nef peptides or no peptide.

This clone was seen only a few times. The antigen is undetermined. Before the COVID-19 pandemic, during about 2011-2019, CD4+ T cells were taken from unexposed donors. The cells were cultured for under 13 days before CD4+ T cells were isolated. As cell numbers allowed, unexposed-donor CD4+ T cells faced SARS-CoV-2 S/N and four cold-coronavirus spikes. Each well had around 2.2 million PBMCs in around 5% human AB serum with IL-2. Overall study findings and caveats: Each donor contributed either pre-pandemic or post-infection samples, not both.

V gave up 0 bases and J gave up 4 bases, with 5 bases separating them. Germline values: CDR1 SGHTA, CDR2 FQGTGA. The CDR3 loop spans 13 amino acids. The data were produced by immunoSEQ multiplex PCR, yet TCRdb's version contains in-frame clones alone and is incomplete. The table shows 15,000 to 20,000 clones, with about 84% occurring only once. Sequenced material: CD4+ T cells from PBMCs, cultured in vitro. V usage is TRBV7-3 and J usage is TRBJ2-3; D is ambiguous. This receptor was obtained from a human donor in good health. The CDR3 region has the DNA TGTGCCAGCAGCTTAACGGGCCCAGATACGCAGTATTTT. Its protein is CASSLTGPDTQYF. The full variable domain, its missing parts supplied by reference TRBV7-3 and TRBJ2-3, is GAGVSQTPSNKVTEKGKYVELRCDPISGHTALYWYRQSLGQGPEFLIYFQGTGAADDSGLPNDRFFAVRPEGSVSTLKIQRTERGDSAVYLCASSLTGPDTQYFGPGTRLTVL.